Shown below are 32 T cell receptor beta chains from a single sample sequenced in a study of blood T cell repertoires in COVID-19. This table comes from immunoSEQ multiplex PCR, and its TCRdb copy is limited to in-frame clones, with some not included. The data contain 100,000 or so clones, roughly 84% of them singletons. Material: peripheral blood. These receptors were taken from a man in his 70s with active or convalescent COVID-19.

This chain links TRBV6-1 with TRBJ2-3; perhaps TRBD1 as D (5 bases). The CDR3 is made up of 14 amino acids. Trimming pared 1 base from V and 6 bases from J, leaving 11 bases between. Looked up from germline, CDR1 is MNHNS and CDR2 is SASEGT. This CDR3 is CASSEGQGRDTQYF. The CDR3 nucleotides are TGTGCCAGCAGTGAAGGGCAGGGTAGGGATACGCAGTATTTT.

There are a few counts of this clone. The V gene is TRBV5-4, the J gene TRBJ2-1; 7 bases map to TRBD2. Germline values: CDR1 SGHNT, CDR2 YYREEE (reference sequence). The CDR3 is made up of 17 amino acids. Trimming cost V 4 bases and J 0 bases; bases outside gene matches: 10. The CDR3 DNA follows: TGTGCCAGCAGCCCCGGGGGAGCGGGATCCTCCTACAATGAGCAGTTCTTC. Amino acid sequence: CASSPGGAGSSYNEQFF.

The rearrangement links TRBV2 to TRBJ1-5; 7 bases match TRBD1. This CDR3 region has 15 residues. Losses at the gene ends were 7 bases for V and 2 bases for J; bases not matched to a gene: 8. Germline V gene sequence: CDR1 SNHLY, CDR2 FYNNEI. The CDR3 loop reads CASTTGIAGNQPQHF. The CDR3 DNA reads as TGTGCCAGCACGACAGGGATCGCGGGCAATCAGCCCCAGCATTTT.

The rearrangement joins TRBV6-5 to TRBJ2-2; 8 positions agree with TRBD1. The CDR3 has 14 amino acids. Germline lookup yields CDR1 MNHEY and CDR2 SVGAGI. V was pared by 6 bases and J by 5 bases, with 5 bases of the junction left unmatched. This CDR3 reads CASRRTGRTGELFF. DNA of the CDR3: TGTGCCAGCAGGCGGACAGGGAGAACCGGGGAGCTGTTTTTT.

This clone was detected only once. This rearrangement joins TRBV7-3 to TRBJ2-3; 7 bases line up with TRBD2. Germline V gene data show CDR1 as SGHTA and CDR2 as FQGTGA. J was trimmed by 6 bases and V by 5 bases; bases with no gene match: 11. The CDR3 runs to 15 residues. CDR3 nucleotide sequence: TGTGCCAGCAGCATGATAGCGGCCGGGAGGGATACGCAGTATTTT. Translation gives CASSMIAAGRDTQYF.

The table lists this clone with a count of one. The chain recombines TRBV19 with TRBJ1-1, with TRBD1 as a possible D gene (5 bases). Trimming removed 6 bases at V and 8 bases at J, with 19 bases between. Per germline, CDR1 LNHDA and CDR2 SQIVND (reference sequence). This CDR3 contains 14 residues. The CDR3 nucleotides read TGTGCCAGTAGGGGGGACGGACGTGCGGGAGAAGCTTTCTTT. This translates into CASRGDGRAGEAFF. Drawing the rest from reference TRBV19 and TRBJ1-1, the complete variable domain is DGGITQSPKYLFRKEGQNVTLSCEQNLNHDAMYWYRQDPGQGLRLIYYSQIVNDFQKGDIAEGYSVSREKKESFPLTVTSAQKNPTAFYLCASRGDGRAGEAFFGQGTRLTVV.

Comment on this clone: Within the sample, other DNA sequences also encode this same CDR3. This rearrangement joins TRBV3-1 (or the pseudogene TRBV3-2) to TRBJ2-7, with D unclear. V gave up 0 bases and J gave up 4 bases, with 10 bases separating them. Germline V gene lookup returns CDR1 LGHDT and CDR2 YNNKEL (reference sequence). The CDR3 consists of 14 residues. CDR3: CASSQDLSGYEQYF. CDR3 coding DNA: TGTGCCAGCAGCCAAGACTTATCGGGTTACGAGCAGTACTTC.

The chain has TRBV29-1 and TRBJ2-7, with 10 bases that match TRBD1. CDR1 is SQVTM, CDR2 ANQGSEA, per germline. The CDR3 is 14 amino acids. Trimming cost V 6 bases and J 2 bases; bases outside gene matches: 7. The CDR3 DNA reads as TGCAGCGTGGCCCCCGGGACAGGGGCCTACGAGCAGTACTTC. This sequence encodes CSVAPGTGAYEQYF.

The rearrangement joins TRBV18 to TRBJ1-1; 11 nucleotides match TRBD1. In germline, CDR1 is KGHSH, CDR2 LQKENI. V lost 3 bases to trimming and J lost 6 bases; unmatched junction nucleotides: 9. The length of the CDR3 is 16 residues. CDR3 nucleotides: TGTGCCAGCTCACCTACCGGACAGGGGGCAGTCCCTGAAGCTTTCTTT. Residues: CASSPTGQGAVPEAFF.

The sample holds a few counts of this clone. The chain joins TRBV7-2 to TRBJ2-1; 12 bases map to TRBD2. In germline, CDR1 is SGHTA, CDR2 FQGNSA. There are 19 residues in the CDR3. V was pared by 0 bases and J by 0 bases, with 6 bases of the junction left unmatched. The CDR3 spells CASSLASTSGGSSYNEQFF. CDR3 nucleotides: TGTGCCAGCAGCTTAGCTTCGACTAGCGGGGGAAGCTCCTACAATGAGCAGTTCTTC.

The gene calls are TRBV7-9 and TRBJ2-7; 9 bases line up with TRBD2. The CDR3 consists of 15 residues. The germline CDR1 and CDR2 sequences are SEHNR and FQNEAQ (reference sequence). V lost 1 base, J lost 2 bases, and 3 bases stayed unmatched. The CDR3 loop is CASSLGLAGTYEQYF. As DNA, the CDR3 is TGTGCCAGCAGCTTAGGTCTAGCGGGGACCTACGAGCAGTACTTC.

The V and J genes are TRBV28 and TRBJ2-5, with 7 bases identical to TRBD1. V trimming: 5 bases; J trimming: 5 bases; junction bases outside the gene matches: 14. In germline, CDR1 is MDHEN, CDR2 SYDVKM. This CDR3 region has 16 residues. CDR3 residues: CASSPRQGMGQETQYF. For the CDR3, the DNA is TGTGCCAGCAGTCCACGACAGGGTATGGGGCAGGAGACCCAGTACTTC. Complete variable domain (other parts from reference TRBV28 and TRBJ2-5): DVKVTQSSRYLVKRTGEKVFLECVQDMDHENMFWYRQDPGLGLRLIYFSYDVKMKEKGDIPEGYSVSREKKERFSLILESASTNQTSMYLCASSPRQGMGQETQYFGPGTRLLVL.

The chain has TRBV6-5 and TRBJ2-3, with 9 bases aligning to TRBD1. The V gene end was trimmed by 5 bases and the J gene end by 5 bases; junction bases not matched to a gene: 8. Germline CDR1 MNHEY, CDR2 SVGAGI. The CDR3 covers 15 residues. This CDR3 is CASSTRDRAVDTQYF. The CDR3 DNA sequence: TGTGCCAGCAGTACCCGGGACAGGGCTGTAGATACGCAGTATTTT.

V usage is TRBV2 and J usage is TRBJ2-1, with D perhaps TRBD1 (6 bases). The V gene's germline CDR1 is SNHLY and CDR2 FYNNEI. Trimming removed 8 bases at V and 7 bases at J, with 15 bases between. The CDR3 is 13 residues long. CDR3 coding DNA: TGTGCCAGCTCGTGGGGGCCTCGGAATGAGCAGTTCTTC. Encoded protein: CASSWGPRNEQFF.

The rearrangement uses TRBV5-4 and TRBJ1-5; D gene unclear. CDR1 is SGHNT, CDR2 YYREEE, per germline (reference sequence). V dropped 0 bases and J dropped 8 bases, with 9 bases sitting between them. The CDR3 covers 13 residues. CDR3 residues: CASSLAPNEPQHF. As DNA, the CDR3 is TGTGCCAGCAGCTTGGCCCCAAATGAGCCCCAGCATTTT. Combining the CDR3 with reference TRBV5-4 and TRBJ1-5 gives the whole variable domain ETGVTQSPTHLIKTRGQQVTLRCSSQSGHNTVSWYQQALGQGPQFIFQYYREEENGRGNFPPRFSGLQFPNYSSELNVNALELDDSALYLCASSLAPNEPQHFGDGTRLSIL.

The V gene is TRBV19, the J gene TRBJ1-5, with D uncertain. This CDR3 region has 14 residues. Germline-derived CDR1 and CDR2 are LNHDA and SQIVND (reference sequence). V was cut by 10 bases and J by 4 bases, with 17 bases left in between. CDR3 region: CATKRGGQNQPQHF. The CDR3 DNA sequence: TGTGCCACGAAACGTGGAGGTCAAAATCAGCCCCAGCATTTT.

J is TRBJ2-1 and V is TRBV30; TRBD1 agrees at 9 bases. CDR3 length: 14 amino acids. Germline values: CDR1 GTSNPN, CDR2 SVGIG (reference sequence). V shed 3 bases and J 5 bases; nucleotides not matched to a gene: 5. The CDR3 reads CAWRKGQGNNEQFF. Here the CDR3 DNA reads TGTGCCTGGAGGAAGGGACAGGGTAACAATGAGCAGTTCTTC.

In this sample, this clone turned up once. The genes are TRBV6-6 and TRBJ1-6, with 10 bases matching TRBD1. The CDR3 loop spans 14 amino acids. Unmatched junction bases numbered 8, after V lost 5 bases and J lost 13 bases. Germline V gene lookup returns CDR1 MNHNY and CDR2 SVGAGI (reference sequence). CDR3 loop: CASSVDRGMVPLHF. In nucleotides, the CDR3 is TGTGCCAGCAGTGTGGACAGGGGGATGGTTCCCCTCCACTTT.

CDR3 DNA sequence: TGTGCCAGTAGTGGGCGAAACTTGAGCTCTGGAAACACCATATATTTT. This encodes CASSGRNLSSGNTIYF. The V gene is TRBV19, the J gene TRBJ1-3; D is undetermined. V lost 5 bases to trimming and J lost 0 bases, with 14 bases between them. From germline, CDR1 is LNHDA and CDR2 SQIVND (reference sequence). This CDR3 is 16 amino acids long.

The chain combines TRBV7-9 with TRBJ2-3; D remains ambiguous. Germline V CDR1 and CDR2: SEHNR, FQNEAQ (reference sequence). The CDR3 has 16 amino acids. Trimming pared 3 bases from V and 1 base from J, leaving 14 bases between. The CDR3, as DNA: TGTGCCAGCAGCTTGATGCAGTCCATACGCACAGATACGCAGTATTTT. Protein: CASSLMQSIRTDTQYF. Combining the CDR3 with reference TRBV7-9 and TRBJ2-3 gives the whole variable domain DTGVSQNPRHKITKRGQNVTFRCDPISEHNRLYWYRQTLGQGPEFLTYFQNEAQLEKSRLLSDRFSAERPKGSFSTLEIQRTEQGDSAMYLCASSLMQSIRTDTQYFGPGTRLTVL.

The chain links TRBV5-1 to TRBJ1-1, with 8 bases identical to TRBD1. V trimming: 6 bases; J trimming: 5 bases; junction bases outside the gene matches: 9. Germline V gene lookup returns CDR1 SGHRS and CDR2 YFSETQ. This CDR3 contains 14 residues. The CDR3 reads CASTRTGTRTEAFF. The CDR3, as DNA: TGCGCCAGCACCCGGACAGGGACTCGTACTGAAGCTTTCTTT.

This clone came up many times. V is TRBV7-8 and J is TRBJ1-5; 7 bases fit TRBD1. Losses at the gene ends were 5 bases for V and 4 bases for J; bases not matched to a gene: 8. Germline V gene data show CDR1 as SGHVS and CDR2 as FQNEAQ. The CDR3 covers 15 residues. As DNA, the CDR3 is TGTGCCAGCAGCCCAGACAGGGTTGGAAATCAGCCCCAGCATTTT. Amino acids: CASSPDRVGNQPQHF.

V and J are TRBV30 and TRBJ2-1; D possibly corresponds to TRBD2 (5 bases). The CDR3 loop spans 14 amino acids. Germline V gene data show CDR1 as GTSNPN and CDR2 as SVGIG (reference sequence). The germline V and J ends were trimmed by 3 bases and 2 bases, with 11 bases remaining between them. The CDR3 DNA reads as TGTGCCTGGAGAGCACTAGGGACCTACAATGAGCAGTTCTTC. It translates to CAWRALGTYNEQFF.

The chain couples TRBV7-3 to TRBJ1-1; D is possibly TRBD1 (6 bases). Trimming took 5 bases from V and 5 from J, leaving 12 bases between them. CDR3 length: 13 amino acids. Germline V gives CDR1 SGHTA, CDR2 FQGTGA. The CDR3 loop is CASSTRGGTEAFF. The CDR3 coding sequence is TGTGCCAGCAGCACAAGGGGGGGTACTGAAGCTTTCTTT.

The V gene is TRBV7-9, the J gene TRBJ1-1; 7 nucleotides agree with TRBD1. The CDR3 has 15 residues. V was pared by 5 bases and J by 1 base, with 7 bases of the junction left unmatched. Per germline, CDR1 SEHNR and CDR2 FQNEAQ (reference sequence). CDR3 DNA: TGTGCCAGCAGCCCCCTGGGACAGTCGAACACTGAAGCTTTCTTT. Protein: CASSPLGQSNTEAFF. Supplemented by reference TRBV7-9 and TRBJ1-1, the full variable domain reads DTGVSQNPRHKITKRGQNVTFRCDPISEHNRLYWYRQTLGQGPEFLTYFQNEAQLEKSRLLSDRFSAERPKGSFSTLEIQRTEQGDSAMYLCASSPLGQSNTEAFFGQGTRLTVV.

CDR3 sequence: CASSPPGVGTEAFF. As DNA, the CDR3 is TGTGCCAGCTCACCGCCGGGGGTCGGCACTGAAGCTTTCTTT. The chain recombines TRBV18 with TRBJ1-1, with D perhaps TRBD1 (5 bases). The germline gives CDR1 KGHSH, CDR2 LQKENI. The CDR3 is made up of 14 amino acids. Trimming took off 3 bases at V and 4 bases at J, with 12 bases between the two ends.

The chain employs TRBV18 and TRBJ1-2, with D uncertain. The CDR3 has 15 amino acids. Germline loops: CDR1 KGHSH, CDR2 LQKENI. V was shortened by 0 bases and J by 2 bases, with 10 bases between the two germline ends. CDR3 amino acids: CASSPPSAQNYGYTF. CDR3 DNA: TGTGCCAGCTCACCACCGAGTGCACAGAACTATGGCTACACCTTC.

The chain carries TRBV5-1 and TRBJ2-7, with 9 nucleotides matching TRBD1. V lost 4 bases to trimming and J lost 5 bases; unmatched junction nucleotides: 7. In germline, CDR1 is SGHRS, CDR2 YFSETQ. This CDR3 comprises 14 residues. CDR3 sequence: CASSQGQGTHEQYF. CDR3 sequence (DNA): TGCGCCAGCAGCCAAGGACAGGGGACACACGAGCAGTACTTC. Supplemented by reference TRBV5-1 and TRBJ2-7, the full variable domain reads KAGVTQTPRYLIKTRGQQVTLSCSPISGHRSVSWYQQTPGQGLQFLFEYFSETQRNKGNFPGRFSGRQFSNSRSEMNVSTLELGDSALYLCASSQGQGTHEQYFGPGTRLTVT.

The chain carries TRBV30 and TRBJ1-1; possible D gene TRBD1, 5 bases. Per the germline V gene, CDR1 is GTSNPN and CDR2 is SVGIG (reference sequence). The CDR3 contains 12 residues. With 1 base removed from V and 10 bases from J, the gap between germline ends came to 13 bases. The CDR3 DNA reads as TGTGCCTGGAGTGAGGGGCAGACAACAGCTTTCTTT. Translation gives CAWSEGQTTAFF.

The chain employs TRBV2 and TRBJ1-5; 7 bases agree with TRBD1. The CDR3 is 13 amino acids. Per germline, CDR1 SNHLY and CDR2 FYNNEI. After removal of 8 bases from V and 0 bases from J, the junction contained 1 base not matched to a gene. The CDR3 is CASDRDSNQPQHF. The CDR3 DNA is TGTGCCAGCGACAGGGATAGCAATCAGCCCCAGCATTTT.

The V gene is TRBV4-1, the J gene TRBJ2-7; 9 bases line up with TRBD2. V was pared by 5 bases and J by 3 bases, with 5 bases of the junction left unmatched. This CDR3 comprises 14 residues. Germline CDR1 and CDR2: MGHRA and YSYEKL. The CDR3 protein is CASSVLAGFYEQYF. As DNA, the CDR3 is TGCGCCAGCAGCGTACTAGCGGGTTTCTACGAGCAGTACTTC.

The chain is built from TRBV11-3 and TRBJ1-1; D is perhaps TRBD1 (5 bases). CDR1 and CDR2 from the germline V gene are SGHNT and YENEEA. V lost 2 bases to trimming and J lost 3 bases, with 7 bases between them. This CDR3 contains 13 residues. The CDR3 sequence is CASSLLGDTEAFF. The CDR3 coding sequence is TGTGCCAGCAGCTTATTAGGGGACACTGAAGCTTTCTTT.